This T cell receptor (beta chain) derives from a study of sequential checkpoint blockade in melanoma. Study details: Randomization was 1:1 between first-line nivolumab→ipilimumab and ipilimumab→nivolumab. Each arm's sequence ended with maintenance nivolumab. After nivolumab or ipilimumab alone, about two dozen patients had week-13 rebiopsies. Study conclusions and caveats: For nivolumab-first patients, baseline tumor clonality was associated with response.

Documented treatment: randomized to nivolumab then ipilimumab (arm A) or the reverse (arm B). The CDR3 has 13 residues. The germline V gene encodes CDR1 LNHDA and CDR2 SQIVND (reference sequence). The ends were cut back, 7 bases at V and 5 bases at J, with 11 bases in the middle. On this clone itself: The target antigen is unknown.

Profiled with immunoSEQ multiplex PCR; TCRdb holds only in-frame clones, not every one. This repertoire shows 2,000 to 3,000 clones, roughly 28% found once; its top ten account for roughly 10%. Source: tumor tissue (inferred from file names), taken from a patient given nivolumab and ipilimumab in sequence. The V and J genes are TRBV19 and TRBJ1-4, with no clear D. The sequence was collected from a human donor with melanoma. Written as DNA, the CDR3 is TGTGCCAGTACCCGGACTGAGAATGAAAAACTGTTTTTT. Translation gives CASTRTENEKLFF.